The clone carrying this TCR beta chain has just one count. Its target is not known. Germline CDR1 and CDR2: SGHRS and YFSETQ. Trimming took 4 bases from V and 6 from J, leaving 15 bases between them. The CDR3 extends over 14 amino acids. These data belong to a study of T cell responses to AZD1222 COVID-19 vaccine. Study observations and caveats: As reported, nearly half of all spike-specific TCRs target variant regions that are unmutated.

Profiled with immunoSEQ multiplex PCR; TCRdb holds only in-frame clones, not every one. The data hold 150,000 to 200,000 clones, with about 92% observed a single time. This chain links TRBV5-1 with TRBJ2-3, with TRBD1 as a possible D gene (6 bases). The sequence was collected from an adult in good health. Sequences were derived from peripheral blood, sampled on day 0 of AZD1222 vaccination. As DNA, the CDR3 is TGCGCCAGCAGCCCCTCGGACAGCAGGGATACGCAGTATTTT. Amino acids: CASSPSDSRDTQYF.